These 30 T cell receptor beta chains originate from one sample sequenced in a study of T cells in Graves' hyperthyroidism and ophthalmopathy. From RNA transcripts, TCR beta CDR3 regions were amplified. First-round RT-PCR with HTBI primers amplified the TCR CDR3 region. TCRdb called the multiplex PCR reads again in MiXCR, with one record for every CDR3 protein. The table has approximately 500,000 distinct CDR3 sequences, about half seen once; the top ten hold around 7.7%. Material: peripheral blood or thyroid tissue (not recorded which). These receptors were collected from a woman aged 18-29 years with Graves' hyperthyroidism.

This clonotype was counted many times. The J gene is TRBJ1-2, the V gene TRBV3-1; weak D call: TRBD1 (6 bases). Trimming took 9 bases from V and 8 from J, leaving 19 bases between them. The V gene's germline CDR1 is LGHDT and CDR2 YNNKEL (reference sequence). The CDR3 loop spans 13 amino acids. DNA for the CDR3: TGTGCCAGTAACGATGAGGGGGAACGGGGCTACACCTTC. Protein product: CASNDEGERGYTF.

V and J are TRBV18 and TRBJ2-5; 13 bases match TRBD2. The CDR3 is made up of 15 amino acids. V was clipped by 5 bases and J by 5 bases; unmatched bases: 5. The germline gives CDR1 KGHSH, CDR2 LQKENI. CDR3 DNA sequence: TGTGCCAGCTCAAGGACTAGCGGGAGTGCGGAGACCCAGTACTTC. This encodes CASSRTSGSAETQYF.

The chain uses TRBV24-1 and TRBJ2-1, with TRBD1 matching over 8 bases. V was clipped by 2 bases and J by 9 bases; unmatched bases: 8. From germline, CDR1 is KGHDR and CDR2 SFDVKD. The CDR3 has 15 amino acids. CDR3 amino acids: CATSDWTGIHGEQFF. The CDR3 DNA follows: TGTGCCACCAGTGATTGGACAGGGATCCACGGTGAGCAGTTCTTC.

The V and J genes are TRBV18 and TRBJ1-4; 7 bases fit TRBD1. CDR1 and CDR2 from the germline V gene are KGHSH and LQKENI. This CDR3 contains 11 residues. Trimming took 3 bases from V and 11 from J; bases not matched to a gene: 0. CDR3 region: CASSPGQKLFF. DNA of the CDR3: TGTGCCAGCTCACCGGGACAGAAACTGTTTTTT.

V and J are TRBV29-1 and TRBJ1-2, with D perhaps TRBD1 (6 bases). CDR1 SQVTM and CDR2 ANQGSEA come from the germline V gene. V dropped 3 bases and J dropped 5 bases, with 7 bases sitting between them. This CDR3 region has 11 residues. The CDR3 sequence is CSVERGYGYTF. The CDR3 region has the DNA TGCAGCGTTGAGAGGGGGTATGGCTACACCTTC.

This clonotype was counted at least ten times. This chain links TRBV6-4 with TRBJ2-2, with D perhaps matching TRBD2 (5 bases). Between the trimmed V and J ends, which lost 0 bases and 8 bases, there was a span of 19 bases. Germline values: CDR1 MRHNA, CDR2 SNTAGT. This CDR3 is 17 amino acids long. CDR3 region: CASSDSSRGLETGELFF. Here the CDR3 DNA reads TGTGCCAGCAGTGACTCGAGTCGAGGGCTAGAGACGGGGGAGCTGTTTTTT.

The J gene is TRBJ1-5, the V gene TRBV15, with D maybe TRBD1 (5 bases). The V gene lost 3 bases and the J gene lost 5 bases, with 20 bases spanning the gap. Per germline, CDR1 LNHNV and CDR2 YYDKDF (reference sequence). The CDR3 extends over 17 amino acids. As DNA, the CDR3 is TGTGCCACCAGCAGTGAGCGAAGGGGCAGGCGAGATCAGCCCCAGCATTTT. Residues: CATSSERRGRRDQPQHF.

In its sample, this clonotype ranks as medium-sized. The chain links TRBV29-1 to TRBJ1-2; no definite D call. The CDR3 sequence is 13 residues long. CDR1 is SQVTM, CDR2 ANQGSEA, per germline. The ends were cut back, 6 bases at V and 4 bases at J, with 15 bases in the middle. The CDR3 is CSVQHSDFYGYTF. The CDR3 DNA is TGCAGCGTCCAACACAGTGATTTCTATGGCTACACCTTC.

In DNA, the CDR3 is TGTGCCAGCAGCCAAGTCGTAGGGGAATCTGGAAACACCATATATTTT. Translation: CASSQVVGESGNTIYF. The V call is TRBV3-1, the J call TRBJ1-3, with TRBD1 as a possible D gene (5 bases). V gave up 1 base and J gave up 1 base, with 11 bases separating them. The CDR3 totals 16 residues. Germline assignment: CDR1 LGHDT and CDR2 YNNKEL (reference sequence). The full variable domain, completed using reference TRBV3-1 and TRBJ1-3, is DTAVSQTPKYLVTQMGNDKSIKCEQNLGHDTMYWYKQDSKKFLKIMFSYNNKELIINETVPNRFSPKSPDKAHLNLHINSLELGDSAVYFCASSQVVGESGNTIYFGEGSWLTVV.

This clonotype was found many times. This chain links TRBV7-3 with TRBJ2-7; D is unresolved. V was pared by 2 bases and J by 1 base, with 6 bases between. The CDR3 loop spans 13 amino acids. Germline values: CDR1 SGHTA, CDR2 FQGTGA. The CDR3 spells CASSLSASYEQYF. The DNA of the CDR3 is TGTGCCAGCAGCTTATCGGCTTCCTACGAGCAGTACTTC. Complete variable domain (other parts from reference TRBV7-3 and TRBJ2-7): GAGVSQTPSNKVTEKGKYVELRCDPISGHTALYWYRQSLGQGPEFLIYFQGTGAADDSGLPNDRFFAVRPEGSVSTLKIQRTERGDSAVYLCASSLSASYEQYFGPGTRLTVT.

At least ten counts were recorded for this clonotype. This chain links TRBV7-7 with TRBJ2-5; 7 bases are a match to TRBD2. The CDR3 runs 13 residues. Germline-derived CDR1 and CDR2 are SSHAT and FNYEAQ (reference sequence). CDR3 nucleotides: TGTGCTAGCGCCCGCCCGGGGGGAGAGACCCAGTACTTC. Its protein is CASARPGGETQYF.

This clonotype was detected ten times or more. V and J are TRBV10-3 and TRBJ1-2; a possible D gene is TRBD1 (5 bases). The CDR3 has 13 amino acids. The germline V and J ends were trimmed by 7 bases and 7 bases, with 16 bases remaining between them. Germline V lookup: CDR1 ENHRY, CDR2 SYGVKD. Written as DNA, the CDR3 is TGTGCCATCAAGGACAACGGTAGAGGTGGCTACACCTTC. Protein product: CAIKDNGRGGYTF.

V gene TRBV29-1 combines with J gene TRBJ1-3; D may be TRBD1 (6 bases). The CDR3 covers 13 residues. CDR1 and CDR2 (germline): SQVTM, ANQGSEA. The V end lost 3 bases, the J end lost 8 bases, and 14 bases lay between the germline ends. CDR3 nucleotides: TGCAGCGTTGATACAGGGATGGGGGACACCATATATTTT. Residues: CSVDTGMGDTIYF.

In this sample, this clonotype turned up many times. The rearrangement joins TRBV15 to TRBJ1-1, with D unclear. The V end lost 5 bases, the J end lost 1 base, and 11 bases lay between the germline ends. The CDR3 totals 14 residues. Germline CDR1 reads LNHNV; CDR2 reads YYDKDF (reference sequence). The CDR3 DNA reads TGTGCCACCAGCCTTCTCGCGGGGAACACTGAAGCTTTCTTT. Protein: CATSLLAGNTEAFF. Filled out from reference TRBV15 and TRBJ1-1, the complete variable domain reads DAMVIQNPRYQVTQFGKPVTLSCSQTLNHNVMYWYQQKSSQAPKLLFHYYDKDFNNEADTPDNFQSRRPNTSFCFLDIRSPGLGDTAMYLCATSLLAGNTEAFFGQGTRLTVV.

This clonotype occurred many times. The rearrangement uses TRBV6-2 or TRBV6-3 and TRBJ1-1, with 8 bases lining up with TRBD1. Germline values: CDR1 MNHEY, CDR2 SVGEGT. Losses at the gene ends were 5 bases for V and 3 bases for J; bases not matched to a gene: 5. This CDR3 spans 14 amino acids. The CDR3 coding sequence is TGTGCCAGCAGTAGACTGACAGGGGACACTGAAGCTTTCTTT. This codes for CASSRLTGDTEAFF.

This clonotype was picked up many times. The rearrangement links TRBV29-1 to TRBJ2-7; 8 bases are a match to TRBD1. Trimming took 1 base from V and 2 from J; bases not matched to a gene: 1. Germline CDR1 and CDR2: SQVTM and ANQGSEA. The CDR3 contains 13 residues. Here the CDR3 reads CSVEAGQAYEQYF. As DNA, the CDR3 is TGCAGCGTTGAAGCGGGACAGGCCTACGAGCAGTACTTC.

This clonotype was picked up many times. The rearrangement links TRBV25-1 to TRBJ2-6; D unclear. CDR1 and CDR2 (germline): MGHDK, SYGVNS. The CDR3 has 17 amino acids. The ends were cut back, 3 bases at V and 0 bases at J, with 12 bases in the middle. The CDR3 nucleotides are TGTGCCAGCAGTGACCGCGTCATTTACTCTGGGGCCAACGTCCTGACTTTC. Translation gives CASSDRVIYSGANVLTF.

V is TRBV7-2 and J is TRBJ1-2, with unresolved D. Trimming pared 4 bases from V and 7 bases from J, leaving 16 bases between. The V gene's germline CDR1 is SGHTA and CDR2 FQGNSA. This CDR3 comprises 14 residues. The DNA of the CDR3 is TGTGCCAGCAGCTCAAGTGGTCCGGTGTCTGGCTACACCTTC. It is translated as CASSSSGPVSGYTF.

The J gene is TRBJ2-5, the V gene TRBV27; D is undetermined. The CDR3 spans 14 residues. Germline CDR1 MNHEY, CDR2 SMNVEV (reference sequence). Trimming stripped 3 bases from V and 5 bases from J, with 13 bases between. The CDR3 region has the DNA TGTGCCAGCAGTTTTTGGGGTCCCAGGGAGACCCAGTACTTC. The encoded protein is CASSFWGPRETQYF.

This clonotype was found a few times. The rearrangement uses TRBV6-5 and TRBJ2-6, with unresolved D. In germline, CDR1 is MNHEY, CDR2 SVGAGI. The CDR3 spans 15 residues. Trimming removed 5 bases at V and 2 bases at J, with 10 bases between. The CDR3 loop reads CASSRGLTGANVLTF. The CDR3 DNA sequence: TGTGCCAGCAGTCGCGGTTTAACTGGGGCCAACGTCCTGACTTTC.

The rearrangement uses TRBV24-1 and TRBJ2-7, with TRBD1 identical over 9 bases. Germline trimming cut 3 bases from V and 3 bases from J; bases unmatched to any gene: 8. The CDR3 is 16 residues long. Germline CDR1 reads KGHDR; CDR2 reads SFDVKD. The CDR3 nucleotides read TGTGCCACCAGTGATCCAACCGGGACAGGGTTCTACGAGCAGTACTTC. Translation gives CATSDPTGTGFYEQYF.

Comment on this clonotype: A read error is possible here, since a much larger clone lies one base away. The gene calls are TRBV9 and TRBJ1-2; TRBD1 matches at 9 bases. Germline V lookup: CDR1 SGDLS, CDR2 YYNGEE. This CDR3 is 15 amino acids long. V lost 7 bases to trimming and J lost 7 bases; unmatched junction nucleotides: 14. CDR3 sequence (DNA): TGTGCCAGCTTACCTGGGGGACAGGGTCGATCTGGCTACACCTTC. Its translation: CASLPGGQGRSGYTF.

The chain carries TRBV29-1 and TRBJ1-1; D remains ambiguous. Germline V CDR1 and CDR2: SQVTM, ANQGSEA. The CDR3 loop spans 12 amino acids. The ends were cut back, 5 bases at V and 4 bases at J, with 11 bases in the middle. The CDR3 reads CSVWGIGTEAFF. The CDR3 bases are TGCAGCGTTTGGGGAATTGGCACTGAAGCTTTCTTT. The full variable domain, its missing parts supplied by reference TRBV29-1 and TRBJ1-1, is SAVISQKPSRDICQRGTSLTIQCQVDSQVTMMFWYRQQPGQSLTLIATANQGSEATYESGFVIDKFPISRPNLTFSTLTVSNMSPEDSSIYLCSVWGIGTEAFFGQGTRLTVV.

This clonotype was recorded many times. The CDR3 nucleotides read TGCGCCAGCAGCTTGGCTTGGGGGACCGGAGTCCACGAGCAGTACTTC. Protein sequence: CASSLAWGTGVHEQYF. The V gene is TRBV5-1, the J gene TRBJ2-7; the D call may be TRBD1 or TRBD2 (5 bases each). CDR1 and CDR2 from the germline V gene are SGHRS and YFSETQ. Trimming shortened V by 0 bases and J by 5 bases, and 18 bases separated the two germline ends. The CDR3 length is 16 residues. The whole variable domain, filled in from reference TRBV5-1 and TRBJ2-7, reads KAGVTQTPRYLIKTRGQQVTLSCSPISGHRSVSWYQQTPGQGLQFLFEYFSETQRNKGNFPGRFSGRQFSNSRSEMNVSTLELGDSALYLCASSLAWGTGVHEQYFGPGTRLTVT.

This chain's CDR3 is CASSLVPNEGGEKLFF. DNA of the CDR3: TGTGCCAGCAGCTTGGTCCCCAACGAGGGAGGTGAAAAACTGTTTTTT. This chain uses TRBV5-5 with TRBJ1-4; D unresolved. Looked up from germline, CDR1 is SGHKS and CDR2 is YYEKEE (reference sequence). V was clipped by 0 bases and J by 7 bases, with 16 bases between them. The CDR3 runs 16 residues. Full variable domain (outside the CDR3, taken from reference TRBV5-5 and TRBJ1-4): DAGVTQSPTHLIKTRGQQVTLRCSPISGHKSVSWYQQVLGQGPQFIFQYYEKEERGRGNFPDRFSARQFPNYSSELNVNALLLGDSALYLCASSLVPNEGGEKLFFGSGTQLSVL.

The table lists this clonotype with many counts. The gene calls are TRBV4-1 and TRBJ2-7, with 9 bases matching TRBD2. The length of the CDR3 is 14 residues. Per the germline V gene, CDR1 is MGHRA and CDR2 is YSYEKL. Losses at the gene ends were 4 bases for V and 5 bases for J; bases not matched to a gene: 6. CDR3 residues: CASSPLAGVNEQYF. The CDR3 DNA reads as TGCGCCAGCAGCCCCTTAGCGGGAGTCAACGAGCAGTACTTC.

Notes on this clonotype: This may stem from a read error, because a much larger clone lies one nucleotide away. V usage is TRBV6-6 and J usage is TRBJ1-2; D unclear. The CDR3 is made up of 12 amino acids. Germline CDR1 is MNHNY and CDR2 is SVGAGI (reference sequence). Trimming stripped 11 bases from V and 5 bases from J, with 15 bases between. CDR3 coding DNA: TGTGCCTGCACCTCCCTTAGATATGGCTACACCTTC. As protein: CACTSLRYGYTF.

This chain connects TRBV7-4 to TRBJ1-4, with TRBD1 matching 8 bases. Trimming took 4 bases from V and 5 from J; bases not matched to a gene: 9. This CDR3 has 16 residues. Germline assignment: CDR1 SGHVT and CDR2 SQSDAQ. The CDR3 bases are TGTGCCAGCAGCTCACATTCGGGACAGGTCAATGAAAAACTGTTTTTT. It is translated as CASSSHSGQVNEKLFF.

The J gene is TRBJ2-5, the V gene TRBV24-1, with 7 bases matching TRBD1. The assigned J gene may be wrong: the sequence end matches TRBJ2-1 better. This CDR3 spans 16 amino acids. Germline V gene sequence: CDR1 KGHDR, CDR2 SFDVKD. CDR3 in amino acids: CATSEPGTDKYNEQFF. As DNA, the CDR3 is TGTGCCACCAGTGAGCCCGGGACAGACAAATACAATGAGCAGTTCTTC.

This clonotype showed up many times. This rearrangement joins TRBV24-1 to TRBJ2-5; 14 bases align to TRBD2. Germline lookup yields CDR1 KGHDR and CDR2 SFDVKD. V gave up 1 base and J gave up 5 bases; unmatched junction bases: 5. The CDR3 totals 17 residues. This CDR3 is CATSDFGTSGSGETQYF. The CDR3 coding sequence is TGTGCCACCAGTGATTTTGGGACTAGCGGGAGTGGTGAGACCCAGTACTTC.